The 23 T cell receptor beta chains given below trace back to one sample, sequenced in a study of shared clonotypes between healthy human individuals. Terminally differentiated effector memory CD45RA+ cells were left out of the naive CD8 fraction, which was CD45RO-negative and positively selected for CCR7. Repertoires were generated with immunoSEQ multiplex PCR, while TCRdb's copy carries only in-frame clones and drops some. The table has about 2 million clones, less than 95% seen once. Sample: naive CD8+ T cells sorted from blood. Receptors were obtained from a man aged 18 to 29 in good health.

V gene TRBV29-1 combines with J gene TRBJ1-2; weak D call: TRBD1 (6 bases). The length of the CDR3 is 13 residues. The V and J ends lost 0 bases and 5 bases respectively, with 10 bases between them. Germline V gene sequence: CDR1 SQVTM, CDR2 ANQGSEA. CDR3: CSVEDGTPYGYTF. The DNA of the CDR3 is TGCAGCGTTGAAGATGGGACACCGTATGGCTACACCTTC.

This CDR3 reads CASSVGESLGNYEQYF. CDR3 in DNA: TGTGCCAGCAGCGTAGGAGAATCTCTCGGGAACTACGAGCAGTACTTC. The J gene is TRBJ2-7, the V gene TRBV9; TRBD2 is a possible D gene (5 bases). CDR1 and CDR2 from the germline V gene are SGDLS and YYNGEE. This CDR3 region has 16 residues. V lost 0 bases and J 3 bases, leaving 16 bases between the germline ends.

V usage is TRBV9 and J usage is TRBJ2-1, with TRBD2 matching 7 bases. The V gene's germline CDR1 is SGDLS and CDR2 YYNGEE. Trimming removed 0 bases from V and 5 bases from J; junction bases left unmatched: 5. The CDR3 extends over 15 amino acids. CDR3 in amino acids: CASSVELANNNEQFF. The CDR3 DNA reads as TGTGCCAGCAGCGTAGAACTAGCGAATAACAATGAGCAGTTCTTC.

The chain has TRBV7-9 and TRBJ1-4, with D hard to call. The CDR3 has 11 amino acids. Per the germline V gene, CDR1 is SEHNR and CDR2 is FQNEAQ (reference sequence). The ends were cut back, 7 bases at V and 4 bases at J, with 4 bases in the middle. The CDR3 sequence: CASTYNEKLFF. CDR3 DNA: TGTGCCAGCACCTATAATGAAAAACTGTTTTTT.

The V gene is TRBV11-2, the J gene TRBJ2-2; TRBD1 matches 7 bases. The CDR3 has 14 residues. Germline V gene data show CDR1 as SGHAT and CDR2 as FQNNGV. Trimming cost V 7 bases and J 2 bases; bases outside gene matches: 4. The CDR3 protein is CASTRQGNTGELFF. CDR3 nucleotide sequence: TGTGCCAGCACCCGACAGGGAAACACCGGGGAGCTGTTTTTT.

This clone was observed once. The rearrangement joins TRBV27 to TRBJ2-7; TRBD1 is a possible D gene (5 bases). Germline CDR1 reads MNHEY; CDR2 reads SMNVEV (reference sequence). The CDR3 length is 10 residues. The V end was cut by 11 bases, the J end by 7 bases, with 12 bases between. CDR3 DNA: TGTGCCTCAGGGCCGTTGGAGCAGTACTTC. It is translated as CASGPLEQYF.

This rearrangement joins TRBV4-1 to TRBJ1-1; tentatively, D is TRBD1 (5 bases). The V end lost 4 bases, the J end lost 3 bases, and 12 bases lay between the germline ends. The V gene's germline CDR1 is MGHRA and CDR2 YSYEKL. The CDR3 has 14 amino acids. CDR3 nucleotides: TGCGCCAGCAGCCTAAGAGGGGTGGACACTGAAGCTTTCTTT. Residues: CASSLRGVDTEAFF.

As concerns this clone: At the DNA level, this CDR3 is encoded by other sequences in the same sample as well. This chain connects TRBV10-1 to TRBJ1-2; TRBD1 might be the D (5 bases). Germline V gene lookup returns CDR1 WNHNN and CDR2 SYGVQD (reference sequence). CDR3 length: 13 residues. With 4 bases removed from V and 4 bases from J, the gap between germline ends came to 10 bases. Here the CDR3 DNA reads TGCGCCAGCAGTGCAGGCCAGGGCTATGGCTACACCTTC. This codes for CASSAGQGYGYTF.

J is TRBJ1-1 and V is TRBV9; 12 positions match TRBD1. The germline gives CDR1 SGDLS, CDR2 YYNGEE. The CDR3 length is 16 residues. After removal of 3 bases from V and 4 bases from J, the junction contained 7 bases not matched to a gene. CDR3 region: CASSAGDRGLVTEAFF. The CDR3, as DNA: TGTGCCAGCAGCGCTGGGGACAGGGGGCTGGTCACTGAAGCTTTCTTT. Using reference TRBV9 and TRBJ1-1 for the parts outside the CDR3, the full variable domain is DSGVTQTPKHLITATGQRVTLRCSPRSGDLSVYWYQQSLDQGLQFLIQYYNGEERAKGNILERFSAQQFPDLHSELNLSSLELGDSALYFCASSAGDRGLVTEAFFGQGTRLTVV.

The rearrangement joins TRBV12-5 to TRBJ2-7; 7 nucleotides line up with TRBD2. Germline V gene data show CDR1 as LGHNT and CDR2 as FRNRAP. With 6 bases clipped from V and 5 bases from J, the junction kept 10 bases outside the gene matches. There are 14 residues in the CDR3. CDR3 loop: CASGFSLARDEQYF. CDR3 bases: TGTGCTAGTGGATTCTCACTAGCGAGAGACGAGCAGTACTTC.

The chain combines TRBV7-9 with TRBJ2-5; TRBD1 aligns across 7 bases. The CDR3 is made up of 16 amino acids. CDR1 and CDR2 from the germline V gene are SEHNR and FQNEAQ (reference sequence). Trimming took 3 bases from V and 1 from J; bases not matched to a gene: 8. The CDR3 here is CASSFRTGPFQETQYF. CDR3 nucleotide sequence: TGTGCCAGCAGCTTTAGGACAGGCCCCTTCCAAGAGACCCAGTACTTC.

This chain connects TRBV27 to TRBJ1-5; TRBD1 matches at 9 bases. CDR3 length: 14 residues. From germline, CDR1 is MNHEY and CDR2 SMNVEV (reference sequence). J gave up 0 bases and V 7 bases, and 1 base lay outside the gene matches. The CDR3 reads CASMTGGSNQPQHF. The CDR3 region has the DNA TGTGCCAGCATGACAGGGGGTAGCAATCAGCCCCAGCATTTT.

This chain links TRBV11-2 with TRBJ2-7, with 9 positions matching TRBD1. The germline V gene has CDR1 SGHAT and CDR2 FQNNGV. The V segment lost 5 bases and the J segment 6 bases; nucleotides outside the gene matches: 11. The CDR3 has 15 amino acids. CDR3 protein: CASSMGQGSYLEQYF. The CDR3 DNA reads TGTGCCAGCAGCATGGGACAGGGCTCCTACCTCGAGCAGTACTTC.

The chain joins TRBV6-1 to TRBJ1-1; D gene uncertain. CDR3 length equals 14 residues. Germline V gene data show CDR1 as MNHNS and CDR2 as SASEGT. V lost 1 base to trimming and J lost 7 bases, with 13 bases between them. As DNA, the CDR3 is TGTGCCAGCAGTGAAGGTCCCGGGCTGAGTGAAGCTTTCTTT. Amino acid sequence: CASSEGPGLSEAFF.

This chain connects TRBV29-1 to TRBJ2-4, with 8 nucleotides matching TRBD1. Unmatched junction bases numbered 6, after V lost 6 bases and J lost 2 bases. The germline V gene has CDR1 SQVTM and CDR2 ANQGSEA. The CDR3 is 14 residues long. The CDR3 loop is CSVVSRGPKNIQYF. The CDR3, as DNA: TGCAGCGTCGTCTCCAGGGGGCCCAAAAACATTCAGTACTTC.

The V gene is TRBV2, the J gene TRBJ1-2; D remains unclear. The CDR3 spans 12 residues. Looked up from germline, CDR1 is SNHLY and CDR2 is FYNNEI. The V gene lost 8 bases and the J gene lost 2 bases, with 9 bases spanning the gap. The CDR3 reads CASGQQNYGYTF. CDR3 sequence (DNA): TGTGCCAGCGGCCAGCAAAACTATGGCTACACCTTC.

The gene calls are TRBV7-9 and TRBJ1-5; 10 nucleotides match TRBD1. V gave up 5 bases and J gave up 6 bases; unmatched junction bases: 7. The CDR3 spans 15 residues. The germline V gene has CDR1 SEHNR and CDR2 FQNEAQ (reference sequence). The CDR3 spells CASSPGTGVGQPQHF. The CDR3, as DNA: TGTGCCAGCAGCCCTGGGACAGGGGTAGGTCAGCCCCAGCATTTT. Combining the CDR3 with reference TRBV7-9 and TRBJ1-5 gives the whole variable domain DTGVSQNPRHKITKRGQNVTFRCDPISEHNRLYWYRQTLGQGPEFLTYFQNEAQLEKSRLLSDRFSAERPKGSFSTLEIQRTEQGDSAMYLCASSPGTGVGQPQHFGDGTRLSIL.

The genes are TRBV27 and TRBJ2-5, with 14 positions matching TRBD2. CDR3 length: 19 amino acids. The junction had 16 bases not matched to a gene; V was cut back by 5 bases and J by 5 bases. CDR1 and CDR2 (germline): MNHEY, SMNVEV (reference sequence). DNA of the CDR3: TGTGCCAGCAGTCGGAACTTCCCGGGACTAGCGGGGGCCGCGGAGACCCAGTACTTC. It codes for CASSRNFPGLAGAAETQYF.

The chain links TRBV6-1 to TRBJ2-1; the D is unclear. CDR1 and CDR2 from the germline V gene are MNHNS and SASEGT. The germline V and J ends were trimmed by 7 bases and 4 bases, with 14 bases remaining between them. The CDR3 contains 14 residues. The CDR3 spells CASTRLNLYNEQFF. DNA for the CDR3: TGTGCCAGCACGCGTCTCAATTTATACAATGAGCAGTTCTTC.

This clone was observed once. The chain has TRBV7-9 and TRBJ2-5; D remains ambiguous. Looked up from germline, CDR1 is SEHNR and CDR2 is FQNEAQ (reference sequence). Trimming pared 5 bases from V and 5 bases from J, leaving 18 bases between. The CDR3 is 15 residues long. CDR3 nucleotides: TGTGCCAGCAGCCATCCGTTGGGTAAACAGGAGACCCAGTACTTC. It codes for CASSHPLGKQETQYF.

The chain joins TRBV29-1 to TRBJ2-3; D is possibly TRBD2 (7 bases). Trimming stripped 2 bases from V and 2 bases from J, with 14 bases between. Germline V gene lookup returns CDR1 SQVTM and CDR2 ANQGSEA. The CDR3 consists of 15 residues. The CDR3 nucleotides read TGCAGCGTTGAACCTCGGGGGGCCGACACAGATACGCAGTATTTT. This encodes CSVEPRGADTDTQYF.

The V gene is TRBV6-5, the J gene TRBJ1-2; possibly TRBD1 for D (5 bases). Between the trimmed V and J ends, which lost 3 bases and 10 bases, there was a span of 21 bases. The V gene's germline CDR1 is MNHEY and CDR2 SVGAGI. This CDR3 is built from 15 residues. The CDR3 here is CASSYYRLGQKLYTF. The CDR3 coding sequence is TGTGCCAGCAGTTATTACAGGCTCGGCCAAAAACTCTACACCTTC.

The chain joins TRBV5-4 to TRBJ2-4; D not resolved. This CDR3 is built from 13 residues. Germline lookup yields CDR1 SGHNT and CDR2 YYREEE (reference sequence). V lost 9 bases, J lost 3 bases, and 13 bases lay in between. The CDR3 protein is CATLDGRKNIQYF. The CDR3 bases are TGTGCCACCCTGGACGGGCGCAAAAACATTCAGTACTTC.